This T cell receptor beta chain was sequenced during a study of T cells in Graves' hyperthyroidism and ophthalmopathy. The germline V gene encodes CDR1 SNHLY and CDR2 FYNNEI. The ends were cut back, 6 bases at V and 5 bases at J, with 11 bases in the middle. This CDR3 spans 12 amino acids. The CDR3 regions of TCR beta were amplified from RNA transcripts. The HTBI set primed first-round TCR CDR3 RT-PCR. MiXCR, applied by TCRdb to the multiplex PCR reads, yields one record per CDR3 protein. Among hundreds of thousands of distinct CDR3 sequences listed, nearly 45% were seen once. This chain links TRBV2 with TRBJ2-7, with TRBD2 as a possible D gene (6 bases). The sequence was obtained from an adult man with Graves' disease, either hyperthyroidism or ophthalmopathy (not recorded which). The sample taken for sequencing was peripheral blood or thyroid tissue (not recorded which). CDR3 in DNA: TGTGCCAGCAGCCAAGGGGAGGACGAGCAGTACTTC. Translating gives CASSQGEDEQYF.